This T cell receptor (beta chain) was observed in a study of blood T cell repertoires in COVID-19 (dated by TCRdb to 2018 to 2021). Study-wide context: The collaborator samples originated in the United States, Italy and Spain and spanned the acute and convalescent phases of COVID-19. The prospective study material was composed of cDNA or gDNA derived from T cells, B-cell-depleted T cells, or PBMCs. The dataset comprised deeply sampled blood TCRbeta repertoires from subjects exposed to, actively infected with, or recovered from COVID-19. A freely available public database, intended as a resource for researchers studying the immune response to SARS-CoV-2, is where the repertoires were released. The samples were drawn from two sources: the first 160 participants of the ongoing ImmuneRACE study, and 1,254 subjects contributed by 6 global collaborators. Sample metadata almost always included a de-identified subject ID, COVID-19 status, age in years and sex. Where HLA class I and class II types were available, the types were taken from metadata supplied by the sample provider, not from assay-based typing.

Comments on this clone: Its antigen has not been determined. Per-nucleotide qualities are absent, and no much larger clonotype sits a single base away.

The V and J ends are trimmed by 1 base and 3 bases, leaving 7 bases between them. Including the terminal cysteine and phenylalanine, the CDR3 comprises 14 residues. The entry retains the CDR3 DNA only, 42 bases that are in frame from base 1. The germline V gene (reference sequence) provides CDR1 SEHNR and CDR2 FQNEAQ. Participants in the prospective study were aged about 18 to 89 years, lived in more than 20 United States geographic areas, and enrolled through a virtual design. Cohort assignment in the prospective study relied on participant-reported clinical history from a screening survey and a study questionnaire. Exposed participants had been in contact, within 2 weeks of entering the study, with a person who had a PCR-confirmed or clinician-diagnosed case of COVID-19. Mobile phlebotomists in the prospective study collected whole blood, serum and a nasopharyngeal or oropharyngeal swab from every participant. Prospective study participants could optionally give additional blood draws and questionnaires over a 2-month period. Prospective study blood samples were shipped either frozen or at room temperature before DNA extraction.

Study-level results and caveats: How much clinical and demographic metadata was included differed by source and by participant, and the metadata was provided uncurated.

The immunoSEQ Assay, a bias-controlled multiplex PCR, was used to amplify TCRbeta CDR3 regions from genomic DNA. The authors' pipeline ran thus. The number of nucleated cells in each sample was estimated by amplification of reference gene primers within the assay. To quantify the absolute abundance of each unique TCRbeta CDR3 rearrangement, sequence reads were collapsed and filtered. Productive Simpson clonality was computed per sample as the square root of Simpson's diversity index over productive rearrangements. The table was pulled from immuneACCESS by TCRdb, which kept in-frame rearrangements only. Such tables lose some clones; where checked, under half of the loss comes from unresolved V genes, and the rest has no known cause. The V and J calls and clone size are taken from that table; D and trimming were inferred from the DNA. Recorded for this sample are roughly 230,000 clones; around 84% of them occurred a single time. The ten largest clones capture approximately 6.6% of the sample.

Sample: PBMCs or T cells enriched from blood (not recorded which). This TCR was recovered from a woman between 45 and 60 years old who had been exposed to COVID-19. The sequence joins TRBV7-9 to TRBJ1-5, with the D segment identity uncertain. In nucleotide form, the sequence is TGTGCCAGCAGCTTAGTGGCAGACAATCAGCCCCAGCATTTT. This gives the protein CASSLVADNQPQHF.